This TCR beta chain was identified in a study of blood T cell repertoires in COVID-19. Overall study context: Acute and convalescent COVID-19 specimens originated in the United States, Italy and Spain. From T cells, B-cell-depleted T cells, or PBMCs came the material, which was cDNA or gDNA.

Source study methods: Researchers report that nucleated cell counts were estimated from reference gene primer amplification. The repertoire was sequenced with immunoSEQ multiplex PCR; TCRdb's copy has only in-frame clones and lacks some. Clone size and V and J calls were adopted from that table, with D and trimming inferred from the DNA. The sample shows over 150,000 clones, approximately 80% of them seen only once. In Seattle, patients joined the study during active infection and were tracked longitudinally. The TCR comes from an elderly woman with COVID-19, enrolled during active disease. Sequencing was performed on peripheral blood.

The CDR3 nucleotides read TGTGCCAGCAGCTCCCAGCCCGTCGGGGAGCAGTTCTTC. It specifies CASSSQPVGEQFF. V usage is TRBV7-2 and J usage is TRBJ2-1; D remains unclear. Per germline, CDR1 SGHTA and CDR2 FQGNSA. The CDR3 loop spans 13 amino acids. V lost 4 bases and J 10 bases, leaving 14 bases between the germline ends.